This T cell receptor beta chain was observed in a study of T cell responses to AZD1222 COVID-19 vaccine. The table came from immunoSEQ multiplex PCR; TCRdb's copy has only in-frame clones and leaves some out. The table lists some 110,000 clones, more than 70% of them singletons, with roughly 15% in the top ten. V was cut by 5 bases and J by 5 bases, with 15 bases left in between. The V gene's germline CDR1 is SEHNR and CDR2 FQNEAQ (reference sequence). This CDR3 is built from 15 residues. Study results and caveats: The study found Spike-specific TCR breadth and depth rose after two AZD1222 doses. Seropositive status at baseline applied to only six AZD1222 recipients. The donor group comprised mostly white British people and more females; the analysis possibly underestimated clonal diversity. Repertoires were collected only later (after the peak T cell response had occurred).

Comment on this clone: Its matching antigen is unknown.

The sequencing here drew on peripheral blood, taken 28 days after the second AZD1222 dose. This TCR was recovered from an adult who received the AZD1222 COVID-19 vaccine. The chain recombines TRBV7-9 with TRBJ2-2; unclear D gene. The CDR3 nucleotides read TGTGCCAGCAGCCCCAAAAGACGGTTAACCGGGGAGCTGTTTTTT. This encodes CASSPKRRLTGELFF.